Listed below are T cell receptor beta chains from one sample, sequenced in a study of early stage breast cancer tumors. Clones were read by immunoSEQ multiplex PCR, and TCRdb kept only the in-frame ones, dropping some. The table has about 19,000 clones, about 83% seen once; the top ten hold more than 1.5%. The sequenced sample was blood. Every receptor here comes from a person between 65 and 80 years old with breast cancer. The CDR3 runs from the conserved cysteine through the conserved F or W. Each record gives: V gene, D gene, J gene, clone size, CDR3 protein, CDR3 DNA. The D gene is left open where the match is weak. The listing skips clone size in some rows; elsewhere it reads once, few, many or a size class.

V gene: TRBV27; D gene: .; J gene: TRBJ2-7; clone size: .; CDR3 protein: CASSLNYYRITYEQYF; CDR3 DNA: TGTGCCAGCAGTTTAAACTATTATCGTATAACCTACGAGCAGTACTTC
V gene: TRBV6-1; D gene: .; J gene: TRBJ2-2; clone size: .; CDR3 protein: CASNIKQGGAGELFF; CDR3 DNA: TGTGCCAGCAATATAAAACAGGGTGGAGCCGGGGAGCTGTTTTTT
V gene: TRBV10-3; D gene: TRBD1; J gene: TRBJ1-4; clone size: .; CDR3 protein: CAISDHRGLSTNEKLFF; CDR3 DNA: TGTGCCATCAGTGACCACAGGGGGCTTTCAACTAATGAAAAACTGTTTTTT
V gene: TRBV5-1; D gene: TRBD1; J gene: TRBJ2-7; clone size: .; CDR3 protein: CASSGGQHPYEQYF; CDR3 DNA: TGCGCCAGCAGCGGGGGACAGCACCCCTACGAGCAGTACTTC
V gene: TRBV6-1; D gene: .; J gene: TRBJ2-7; clone size: .; CDR3 protein: CASSETGRTYEQYF; CDR3 DNA: TGTGCCAGCAGCGAGACAGGCCGAACCTACGAGCAGTACTTC
V gene: TRBV5-1; D gene: .; J gene: TRBJ1-1; clone size: .; CDR3 protein: CASSLAGMNTEAFF; CDR3 DNA: TGCGCCAGCAGCTTGGCAGGCATGAACACTGAAGCTTTCTTT
V gene: TRBV6-1; D gene: .; J gene: TRBJ1-1; clone size: medium-sized; CDR3 protein: CASSELTGEAFF; CDR3 DNA: TGTGCCAGCAGTGAATTAACAGGGGAAGCTTTCTTT
V gene: TRBV6-1; D gene: .; J gene: TRBJ2-7; clone size: .; CDR3 protein: CASRIQGGSYEQYF; CDR3 DNA: TGTGCCAGCAGAATCCAGGGAGGTTCCTACGAGCAGTACTTC
V gene: TRBV10-3; D gene: TRBD1; J gene: TRBJ2-1; clone size: .; CDR3 protein: CATRGSLYNEQFF; CDR3 DNA: TGTGCCACCAGGGGGAGTTTGTACAATGAGCAGTTCTTC
V gene: TRBV18; D gene: TRBD1; J gene: TRBJ2-5; clone size: .; CDR3 protein: CASSRGDRGETQYF; CDR3 DNA: TGTGCCAGCTCACGAGGGGACAGGGGAGAGACCCAGTACTTC
V gene: TRBV2; D gene: .; J gene: TRBJ2-7; clone size: .; CDR3 protein: CASTGGGSSYEQYF; CDR3 DNA: TGTGCCAGCACCGGGGGCGGGAGCTCCTACGAGCAGTACTTC
V gene: TRBV2; D gene: .; J gene: TRBJ2-5; clone size: once; CDR3 protein: CASSRQAQETQYF; CDR3 DNA: TGTGCCAGCAGTAGACAGGCCCAAGAGACCCAGTACTTC
V gene: TRBV6-1; D gene: TRBD1; J gene: TRBJ1-1; clone size: .; CDR3 protein: CASSERQGATEAFF; CDR3 DNA: TGTGCCAGCAGTGAACGGCAGGGGGCAACTGAAGCTTTCTTT
V gene: TRBV5-6; D gene: .; J gene: TRBJ2-7; clone size: .; CDR3 protein: CASSLGFQGSYEQYF; CDR3 DNA: TGTGCCAGCAGCTTGGGTTTTCAGGGCTCCTACGAGCAGTACTTC
V gene: TRBV6-6; D gene: TRBD1; J gene: TRBJ2-2; clone size: .; CDR3 protein: CASSYDRATGELFF; CDR3 DNA: TGTGCCAGCAGTTACGACAGGGCCACCGGGGAGCTGTTTTTT
V gene: TRBV29-1; D gene: .; J gene: TRBJ1-3; clone size: .; CDR3 protein: CSVDDESGNTIYF; CDR3 DNA: TGCAGCGTTGATGATGAGTCTGGAAACACCATATATTTT
V gene: TRBV10-2; D gene: TRBD2; J gene: TRBJ2-1; clone size: .; CDR3 protein: CASRTPWSGGGNEQFF; CDR3 DNA: TGCGCCAGCAGGACGCCGTGGAGCGGGGGAGGGAATGAGCAGTTCTTC
V gene: TRBV12-5; D gene: .; J gene: TRBJ2-2; clone size: .; CDR3 protein: CASGIGENTGELFF; CDR3 DNA: TGTGCTAGTGGCATCGGGGAGAACACCGGGGAGCTGTTTTTT
V gene: TRBV5-1; D gene: TRBD1; J gene: TRBJ2-7; clone size: .; CDR3 protein: CASSPGQGLDEQYF; CDR3 DNA: TGCGCCAGCAGTCCGGGACAGGGGCTCGACGAGCAGTACTTC
V gene: TRBV19; D gene: .; J gene: TRBJ1-2; clone size: .; CDR3 protein: CASSIEAGFGGYTF; CDR3 DNA: TGTGCCAGTAGTATAGAAGCAGGGTTCGGTGGCTACACCTTC
V gene: TRBV7-6; D gene: TRBD2; J gene: TRBJ2-1; clone size: .; CDR3 protein: CASSFGSGGGNEQFF; CDR3 DNA: TGTGCCAGCAGCTTCGGTAGCGGGGGGGGAAATGAGCAGTTCTTC
V gene: TRBV9; D gene: .; J gene: TRBJ1-6; clone size: .; CDR3 protein: CASSALDSYNSPLHF; CDR3 DNA: TGTGCCAGCAGCGCCTTGGACAGTTATAATTCACCCCTCCACTTT
V gene: TRBV7-8; D gene: TRBD1; J gene: TRBJ2-5; clone size: .; CDR3 protein: CASSSRTGRGETQYF; CDR3 DNA: TGTGCCAGCAGCTCGCGGACAGGGCGTGGAGAGACCCAGTACTTC
V gene: TRBV29-1; D gene: .; J gene: TRBJ2-7; clone size: .; CDR3 protein: CSVSDTGHSEQYF; CDR3 DNA: TGCAGCGTTTCCGACACCGGTCACAGCGAGCAGTACTTC
V gene: TRBV5-1; D gene: .; J gene: TRBJ1-1; clone size: .; CDR3 protein: CASSDPRDTNTEAFF; CDR3 DNA: TGCGCCAGCAGTGATCCGAGGGATACGAACACTGAAGCTTTCTTT
V gene: TRBV30; D gene: .; J gene: TRBJ1-1; clone size: few; CDR3 protein: CAWSVSRGTEAFF; CDR3 DNA: TGTGCCTGGAGTGTATCGCGCGGGACTGAAGCTTTCTTT
V gene: TRBV30; D gene: .; J gene: TRBJ1-2; clone size: few; CDR3 protein: CARDRKGYGYTF; CDR3 DNA: TGTGCCAGAGACAGGAAGGGCTATGGCTACACCTTC
V gene: TRBV2; D gene: TRBD1; J gene: TRBJ2-7; clone size: .; CDR3 protein: CASRGTGTGNEQYF; CDR3 DNA: TGTGCCAGCAGGGGGACCGGGACAGGGAACGAGCAGTACTTC
V gene: TRBV5-5; D gene: .; J gene: TRBJ2-1; clone size: .; CDR3 protein: CASSFAGLSYNEQFF; CDR3 DNA: TGTGCCAGCAGCTTCGCGGGGCTCTCCTACAATGAGCAGTTCTTC
V gene: TRBV30; D gene: TRBD1; J gene: TRBJ1-6; clone size: .; CDR3 protein: CAWSTPGQGVRNSPLHF; CDR3 DNA: TGTGCCTGGAGTACCCCGGGACAGGGCGTTCGGAATTCACCCCTCCACTTT
V gene: TRBV6-1; D gene: .; J gene: TRBJ2-7; clone size: .; CDR3 protein: CASSVLSEDSSYEQYF; CDR3 DNA: TGTGCCAGCAGTGTCCTATCCGAGGACAGCTCCTACGAGCAGTACTTC
V gene: TRBV30; D gene: .; J gene: TRBJ1-6; clone size: .; CDR3 protein: CAWSLQGVNSPLHF; CDR3 DNA: TGTGCCTGGTCCTTACAGGGCGTGAATTCACCCCTCCACTTT
V gene: TRBV7-3; D gene: TRBD1; J gene: TRBJ1-1; clone size: .; CDR3 protein: CASSLTRTGGTEAFF; CDR3 DNA: TGTGCCAGCAGCTTAACGAGGACAGGGGGCACTGAAGCTTTCTTT
V gene: TRBV27; D gene: TRBD2; J gene: TRBJ2-1; clone size: .; CDR3 protein: CASSSTSGGVYGEQFF; CDR3 DNA: TGTGCCAGCAGTTCGACTAGCGGGGGGGTATATGGTGAGCAGTTCTTC
V gene: TRBV6-5; D gene: .; J gene: TRBJ2-2; clone size: .; CDR3 protein: CASMVGGTGELFF; CDR3 DNA: TGTGCCAGCATGGTGGGGGGAACCGGGGAGCTGTTTTTT
V gene: TRBV9; D gene: TRBD1; J gene: TRBJ1-2; clone size: .; CDR3 protein: CASSLPGQGPIGYGYTF; CDR3 DNA: TGTGCCAGCAGCCTTCCGGGACAGGGACCCATAGGCTATGGCTACACCTTC